Reported below is one T cell receptor beta chain. Single TCR cDNA molecules each had their own unique molecular identifier. TCRdb reprocessed the 5' RACE reads via MiXCR and lists one record per CDR3 protein. Altogether 90,000 or so distinct CDR3 sequences are present, under 9% being singletons, with the ten largest covering about 7%. This specimen comes from a study of spatial heterogeneity in lung cancer. Study context: Alpha-chain detections were consistently fewer than beta-chain detections among the sequences. As counted in raw reads, each unique TCR and UMI combination appeared more than ten times on average.

As for time point: sample taken at primary tumor resection. No cells were sorted before sequencing. The whole RNA sequenced was extracted from tumor, nontumor lung or frozen PBMC. 55 to 80 TRACERx patients with early, untreated non-small cell lung cancer donated samples. Germline CDR1 MNHEY, CDR2 SVGAGI. CDR3 length equals 14 residues. V shed 1 base and J 5 bases; nucleotides not matched to a gene: 1. The source was PBMCs, collected at surgery. This sequence joins TRBV6-5 and TRBJ1-4; 7 bases match TRBD1. The TCR comes from a male donor with early-stage non-small cell lung cancer. The CDR3: CASSYLQGNEKLFF. The CDR3 region has the DNA TGTGCCAGCAGTTACTTACAGGGGAATGAAAAACTGTTTTTT.